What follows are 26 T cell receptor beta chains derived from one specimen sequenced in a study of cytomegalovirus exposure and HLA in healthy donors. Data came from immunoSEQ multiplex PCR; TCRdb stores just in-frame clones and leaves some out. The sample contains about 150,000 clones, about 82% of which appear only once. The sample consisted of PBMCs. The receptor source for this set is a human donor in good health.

CDR3 nucleotide sequence: TGTGCCAGCAGCCCAGCGGGGGCAGGGAGCACCGGGGAGCTGTTTTTT. As protein: CASSPAGAGSTGELFF. This chain links TRBV7-9 with TRBJ2-2; TRBD2 matches 8 bases. The length of the CDR3 is 16 residues. Germline loops: CDR1 SEHNR, CDR2 FQNEAQ (reference sequence). V shed 5 bases and J 4 bases; nucleotides not matched to a gene: 9.

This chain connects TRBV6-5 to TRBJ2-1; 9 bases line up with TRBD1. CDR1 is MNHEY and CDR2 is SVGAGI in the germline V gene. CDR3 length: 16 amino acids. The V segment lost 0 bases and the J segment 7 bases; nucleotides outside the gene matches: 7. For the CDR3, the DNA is TGTGCCAGCAGTTACTCGGTACAGGGGGCCAGAAATGAGCAGTTCTTC. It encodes CASSYSVQGARNEQFF.

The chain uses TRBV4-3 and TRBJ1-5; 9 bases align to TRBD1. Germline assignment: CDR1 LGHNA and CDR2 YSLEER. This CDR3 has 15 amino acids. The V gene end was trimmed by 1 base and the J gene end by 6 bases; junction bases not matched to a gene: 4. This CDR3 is CASSQADRGGQPQHF. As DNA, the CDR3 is TGCGCCAGCAGCCAAGCGGACAGGGGAGGTCAGCCCCAGCATTTT.

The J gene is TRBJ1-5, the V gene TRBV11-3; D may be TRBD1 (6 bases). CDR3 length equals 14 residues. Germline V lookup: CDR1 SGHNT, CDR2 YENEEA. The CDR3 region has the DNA TGTGTCGGAAGCGCAGGGGTAAGCAATCAGCCCCAGCATTTT. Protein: CVGSAGVSNQPQHF.

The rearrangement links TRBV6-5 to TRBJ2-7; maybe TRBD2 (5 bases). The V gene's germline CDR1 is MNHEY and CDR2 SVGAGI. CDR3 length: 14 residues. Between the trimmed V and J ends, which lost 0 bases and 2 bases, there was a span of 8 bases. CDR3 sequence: CASSYSAGTYEQYF. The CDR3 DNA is TGTGCCAGCAGTTACTCGGCGGGTACCTACGAGCAGTACTTC.

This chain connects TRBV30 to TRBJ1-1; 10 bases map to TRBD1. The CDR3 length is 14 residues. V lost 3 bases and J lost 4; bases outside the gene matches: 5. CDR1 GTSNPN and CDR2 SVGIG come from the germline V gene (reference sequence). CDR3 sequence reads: CAWSKDRGTTEAFF. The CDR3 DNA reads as TGTGCCTGGAGCAAGGACAGGGGGACCACTGAAGCTTTCTTT. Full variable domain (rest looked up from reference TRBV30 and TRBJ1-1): SQTIHQWPATLVQPVGSPLSLECTVEGTSNPNLYWYRQAAGRGLQLLFYSVGIGQISSEVPQNLSASRPQDRQFILSSKKLLLSDSGFYLCAWSKDRGTTEAFFGQGTRLTVV.

For the CDR3, the DNA is TGCGCCAGCAGCTTGATCGGGGCAGGGGGTCAAGAGACCCAGTACTTC. This encodes CASSLIGAGGQETQYF. The J gene is TRBJ2-5, the V gene TRBV5-1; 7 bases match TRBD1. Per germline, CDR1 SGHRS and CDR2 YFSETQ. The CDR3 covers 16 residues. The trim removed 1 base at V and 2 bases at J, leaving 8 bases unmatched.

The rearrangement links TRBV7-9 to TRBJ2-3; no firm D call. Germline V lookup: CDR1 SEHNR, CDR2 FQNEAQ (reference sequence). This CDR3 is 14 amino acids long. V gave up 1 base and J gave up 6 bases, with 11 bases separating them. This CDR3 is CASSLGSVVDTQYF. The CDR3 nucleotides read TGTGCCAGCAGCTTAGGTTCGGTGGTGGATACGCAGTATTTT.

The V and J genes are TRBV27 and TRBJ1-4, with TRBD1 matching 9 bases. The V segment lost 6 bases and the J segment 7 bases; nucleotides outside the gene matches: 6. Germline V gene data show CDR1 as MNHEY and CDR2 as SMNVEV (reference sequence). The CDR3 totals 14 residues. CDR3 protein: CASRPQGAGEKLFF. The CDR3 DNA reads TGTGCCAGCAGACCACAGGGGGCCGGTGAAAAACTGTTTTTT.

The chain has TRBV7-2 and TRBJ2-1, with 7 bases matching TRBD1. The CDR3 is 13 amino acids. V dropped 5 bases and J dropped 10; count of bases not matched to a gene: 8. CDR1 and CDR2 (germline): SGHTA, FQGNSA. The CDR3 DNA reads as TGTGCCAGCAGCGCAGACAGGGCCTGGGAGCAGTTCTTC. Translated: CASSADRAWEQFF.

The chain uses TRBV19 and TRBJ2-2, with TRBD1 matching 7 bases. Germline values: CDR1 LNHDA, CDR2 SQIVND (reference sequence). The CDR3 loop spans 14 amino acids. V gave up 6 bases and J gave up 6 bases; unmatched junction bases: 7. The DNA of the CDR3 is TGTGCCAGTAGCAGACAGGGTGGGTCCGGGGAGCTGTTTTTT. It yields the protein CASSRQGGSGELFF.

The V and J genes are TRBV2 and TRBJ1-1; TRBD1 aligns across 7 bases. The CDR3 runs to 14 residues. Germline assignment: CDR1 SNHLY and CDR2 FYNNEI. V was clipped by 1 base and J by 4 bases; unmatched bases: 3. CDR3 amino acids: CASSEEQGTTEAFF. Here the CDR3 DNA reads TGTGCCAGCAGTGAAGAACAGGGGACCACTGAAGCTTTCTTT. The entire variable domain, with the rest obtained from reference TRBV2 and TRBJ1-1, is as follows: EPEVTQTPSHQVTQMGQEVILRCVPISNHLYFYWYRQILGQKVEFLVSFYNNEISEKSEIFDDQFSVERPDGSNFTLKIRSTKLEDSAMYFCASSEEQGTTEAFFGQGTRLTVV.

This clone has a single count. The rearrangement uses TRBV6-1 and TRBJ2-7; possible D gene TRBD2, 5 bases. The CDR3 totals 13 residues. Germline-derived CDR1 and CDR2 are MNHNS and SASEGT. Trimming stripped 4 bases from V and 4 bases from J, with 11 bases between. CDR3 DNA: TGTGCCAGCAGTGTTAGAGGGCTGTACGAGCAGTACTTC. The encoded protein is CASSVRGLYEQYF.

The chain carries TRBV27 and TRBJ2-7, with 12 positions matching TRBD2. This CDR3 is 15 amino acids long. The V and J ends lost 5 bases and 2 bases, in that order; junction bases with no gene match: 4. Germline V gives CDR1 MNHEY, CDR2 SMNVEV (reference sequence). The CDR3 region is CASSTLAGGTYEQYF. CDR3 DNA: TGTGCCAGCAGTACCCTAGCGGGGGGGACCTACGAGCAGTACTTC.

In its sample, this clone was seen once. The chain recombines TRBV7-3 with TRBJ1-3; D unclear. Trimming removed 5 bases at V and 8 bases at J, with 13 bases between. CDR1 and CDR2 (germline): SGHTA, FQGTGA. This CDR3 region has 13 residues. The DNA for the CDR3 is TGTGCCAGCAGCCCCTATTCAGGCGACACCATATATTTT. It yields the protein CASSPYSGDTIYF.

The CDR3 DNA reads as TGTGCCAGCAGCACCGGGACAGGCAGAATCTCTGGGGCCAACGTCCTGACTTTC. This encodes CASSTGTGRISGANVLTF. The V gene is TRBV5-6, the J gene TRBJ2-6; 8 bases agree with TRBD1. This CDR3 has 18 residues. CDR1 is SGHDT and CDR2 is YYEEEE in the germline V gene. V shed 4 bases, J shed 0 bases, and the junction held 9 bases outside the gene matches.

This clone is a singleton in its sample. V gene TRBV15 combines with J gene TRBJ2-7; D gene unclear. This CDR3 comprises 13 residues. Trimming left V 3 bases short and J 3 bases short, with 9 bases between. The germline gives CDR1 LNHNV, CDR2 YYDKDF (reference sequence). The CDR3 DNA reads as TGTGCCACCAGCAGGCTAGATTTCTACGAGCAGTACTTC. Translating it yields CATSRLDFYEQYF.

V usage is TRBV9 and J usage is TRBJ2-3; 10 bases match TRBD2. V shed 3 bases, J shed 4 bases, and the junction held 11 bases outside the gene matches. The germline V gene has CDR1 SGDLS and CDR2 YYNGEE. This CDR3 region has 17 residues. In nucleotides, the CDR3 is TGTGCCAGCAGCGCGGGTGGGGCTAGCGGGAGATCAGATACGCAGTATTTT. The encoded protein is CASSAGGASGRSDTQYF. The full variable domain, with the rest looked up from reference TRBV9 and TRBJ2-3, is DSGVTQTPKHLITATGQRVTLRCSPRSGDLSVYWYQQSLDQGLQFLIQYYNGEERAKGNILERFSAQQFPDLHSELNLSSLELGDSALYFCASSAGGASGRSDTQYFGPGTRLTVL.

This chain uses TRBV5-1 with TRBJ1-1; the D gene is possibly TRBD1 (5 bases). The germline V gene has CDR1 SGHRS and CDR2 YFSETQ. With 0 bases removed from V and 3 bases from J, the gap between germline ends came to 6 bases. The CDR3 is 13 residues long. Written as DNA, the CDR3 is TGCGCCAGCAGCTTGGTGACAGACACTGAAGCTTTCTTT. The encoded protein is CASSLVTDTEAFF. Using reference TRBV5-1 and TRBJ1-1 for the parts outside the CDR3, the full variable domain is KAGVTQTPRYLIKTRGQQVTLSCSPISGHRSVSWYQQTPGQGLQFLFEYFSETQRNKGNFPGRFSGRQFSNSRSEMNVSTLELGDSALYLCASSLVTDTEAFFGQGTRLTVV.

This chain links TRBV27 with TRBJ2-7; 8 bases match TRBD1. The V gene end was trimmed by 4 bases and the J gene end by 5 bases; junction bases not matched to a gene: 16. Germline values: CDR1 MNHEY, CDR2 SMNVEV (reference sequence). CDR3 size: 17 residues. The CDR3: CASSSPLKRQGWDEQYF. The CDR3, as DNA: TGTGCCAGCAGTTCTCCCCTTAAACGACAGGGGTGGGACGAGCAGTACTTC.

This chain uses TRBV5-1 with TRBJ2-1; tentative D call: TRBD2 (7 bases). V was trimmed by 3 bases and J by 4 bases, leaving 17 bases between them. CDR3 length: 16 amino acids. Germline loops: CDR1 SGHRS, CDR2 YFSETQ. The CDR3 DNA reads TGCGCCAGCAGCTACTCCGCGGGGGCGTATTACAATGAGCAGTTCTTC. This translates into CASSYSAGAYYNEQFF.

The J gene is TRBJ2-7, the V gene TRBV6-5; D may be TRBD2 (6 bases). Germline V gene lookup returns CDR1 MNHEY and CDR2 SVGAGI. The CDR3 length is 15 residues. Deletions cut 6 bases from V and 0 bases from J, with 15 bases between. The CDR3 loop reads CASSSTKEGSYEQYF. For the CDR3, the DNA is TGTGCCAGCAGCTCCACTAAGGAGGGCTCCTACGAGCAGTACTTC.

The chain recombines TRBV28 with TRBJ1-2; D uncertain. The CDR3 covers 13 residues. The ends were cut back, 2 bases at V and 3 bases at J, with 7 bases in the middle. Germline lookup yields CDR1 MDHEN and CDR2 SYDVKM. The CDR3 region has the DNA TGTGCCAGCAGTTTACCAGGTGACTATGGCTACACCTTC. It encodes CASSLPGDYGYTF.

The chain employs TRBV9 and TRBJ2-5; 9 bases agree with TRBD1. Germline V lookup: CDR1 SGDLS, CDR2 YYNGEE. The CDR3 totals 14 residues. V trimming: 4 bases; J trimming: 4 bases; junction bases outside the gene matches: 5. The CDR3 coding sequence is TGTGCCAGCAGCCCACAGGGGGCGGGAGAGACCCAGTACTTC. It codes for CASSPQGAGETQYF.

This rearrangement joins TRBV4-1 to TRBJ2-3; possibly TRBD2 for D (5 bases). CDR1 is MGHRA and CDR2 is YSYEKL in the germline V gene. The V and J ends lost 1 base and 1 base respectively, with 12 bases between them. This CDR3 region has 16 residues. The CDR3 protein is CASSQGASFGTDTQYF. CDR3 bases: TGCGCCAGCAGCCAAGGAGCTAGCTTTGGCACAGATACGCAGTATTTT.

The DNA of the CDR3 is TGCAGCGTTGTAGGGACAGTAAACACAGATACGCAGTATTTT. This gives the protein CSVVGTVNTDTQYF. The chain employs TRBV29-1 and TRBJ2-3, with 7 positions matching TRBD1. The CDR3 is 14 amino acids. Per germline, CDR1 SQVTM and CDR2 ANQGSEA. V lost 4 bases to trimming and J lost 2 bases; unmatched junction nucleotides: 6.